The T cell receptor beta chain under discussion was sequenced for a study of blood T cell repertoires in COVID-19. Only in-frame clones appear in the TCRdb table, and some are missing; sequencing was by immunoSEQ multiplex PCR. The sample lists 110,000 to 150,000 clones, 70% to 85% occurring once. Per the germline V gene, CDR1 is LGHNA and CDR2 is YSLEER. V was cut by 1 base and J by 0 bases, with 16 bases left in between. The CDR3 is 18 residues long. The sequence derives from a woman aged 18-29 years who had been exposed to COVID-19. The chain joins TRBV4-3 to TRBJ1-3, with no clear D. Sequences were obtained from PBMCs or T cells enriched from blood (not recorded which). The CDR3 DNA is TGCGCCAGCAGCCAAGGGCCTTCAGGTGAACCCTCTGGAAACACCATATATTTT. Translation: CASSQGPSGEPSGNTIYF.